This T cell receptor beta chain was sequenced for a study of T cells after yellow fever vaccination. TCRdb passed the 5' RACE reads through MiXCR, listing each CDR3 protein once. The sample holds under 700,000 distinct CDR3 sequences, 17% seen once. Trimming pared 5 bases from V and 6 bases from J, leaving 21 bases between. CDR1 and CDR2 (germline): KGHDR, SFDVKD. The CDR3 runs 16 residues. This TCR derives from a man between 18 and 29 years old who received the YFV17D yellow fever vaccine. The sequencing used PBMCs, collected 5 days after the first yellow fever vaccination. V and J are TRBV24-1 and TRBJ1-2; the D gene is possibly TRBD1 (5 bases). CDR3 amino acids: CATSGAVGRSSDGYTF. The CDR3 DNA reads TGTGCCACCAGTGGGGCGGTGGGACGGTCGAGCGATGGCTACACCTTC.